Sequencing of this TCR beta chain was carried out in a study of blood T cell repertoires in COVID-19 (dated by TCRdb to about 2020). A note on the overall study: Samples covering the acute and convalescent phases of COVID-19 were provided by collaborators in the United States, Italy and Spain. The prospective study material was composed of cDNA or gDNA derived from T cells, B-cell-depleted T cells, or PBMCs. Subjects who had been exposed to COVID-19, were actively infected with it, or had recovered from it provided the deeply sampled blood TCRbeta repertoires that made up the dataset. The repertoires were made available in a free public database intended to serve as a resource for research on the immune response to SARS-CoV-2. The samples were drawn from the first 160 participants of the ongoing ImmuneRACE study and from roughly 1,300 subjects provided by 6 global collaborators. Nearly every sample came with metadata listing a de-identified subject ID, COVID-19 status, age in years and sex. HLA class I and class II types, where available, came from metadata supplied by the sample provider rather than from assay-based typing.

In the prospective study, participants were about 18 to 95 years old, resided in 24 geographic areas of the United States, and were enrolled through a virtual design. Cohort assignment in the prospective study relied on participant-reported clinical history from a screening survey and a study questionnaire. Exposed participants were defined as having been in contact with someone with a PCR-confirmed or clinician-diagnosed COVID-19 case within 2 weeks of study entry. Mobile phlebotomists in the prospective study collected whole blood, serum and a nasopharyngeal or oropharyngeal swab from every participant. Prospective study participants could optionally give additional blood draws and questionnaires over an approximately 2-month period. Before DNA extraction, blood samples from the prospective study were shipped at room temperature or frozen. The immunoSEQ Assay, a bias-controlled multiplex PCR, was used to amplify TCRbeta CDR3 regions from genomic DNA. As for the original processing: Within the assay, amplification of reference gene primers was used to estimate how many nucleated cells each sample contained. To quantify the absolute abundance of each unique TCRbeta CDR3 rearrangement, sequence reads were collapsed and filtered. For each sample, productive Simpson clonality was calculated as the square root of Simpson's diversity index across productive rearrangements. TCRdb took over this immuneACCESS table, retaining in-frame rearrangements with V and J assigned. Such tables are incomplete; in checked studies, under half of the missing clones stem from an unresolved V gene, and the remainder is unexplained. V and J calls and clone size are given by that table; D and trimming were obtained from the DNA. The sample data list 200,000 to 250,000 clones, and 90% of these were observed just once. Of the sample, approximately 16% falls within the top ten clones.

Comment on this clone: Its antigen is unknown. Qualities for individual bases were not recorded, and no much larger clone is one base off.

CDR1 SGHVS and CDR2 FQNEAQ are derived from the germline V gene. The junction shows trimming of 9 bases on V and 6 bases on J, plus 11 bases between the germline ends. The CDR3 spans 11 residues, from the cysteine through the phenylalanine. Only CDR3 DNA remains: 33 bases, in frame from the first base. General findings and caveats noted by the study authors: The quantity of clinical and demographic metadata differed by source and by participant and was supplied without curation.

The origin of this receptor is a young man who had been exposed to COVID-19. The sample was PBMCs or T cells enriched from blood (not recorded which). In this chain, TRBV7-8 is recombined with TRBJ1-2; tentative D gene TRBD1, with 5 bases matching. The nucleotides read TGTGCCAGTCGTCGGGGGGATGGCTACACCTTC. This yields the protein CASRRGDGYTF.